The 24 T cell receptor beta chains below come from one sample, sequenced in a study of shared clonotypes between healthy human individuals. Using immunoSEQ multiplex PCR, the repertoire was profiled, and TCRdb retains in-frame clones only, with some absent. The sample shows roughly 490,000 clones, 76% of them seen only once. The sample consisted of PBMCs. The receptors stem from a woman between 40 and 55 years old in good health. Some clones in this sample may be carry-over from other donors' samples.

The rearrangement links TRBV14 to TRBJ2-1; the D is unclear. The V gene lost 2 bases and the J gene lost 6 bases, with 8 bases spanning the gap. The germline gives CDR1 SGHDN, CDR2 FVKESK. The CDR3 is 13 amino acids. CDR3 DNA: TGTGCCAGCAGCCAACCCCGCGGCAATGAGCAGTTCTTC. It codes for CASSQPRGNEQFF.

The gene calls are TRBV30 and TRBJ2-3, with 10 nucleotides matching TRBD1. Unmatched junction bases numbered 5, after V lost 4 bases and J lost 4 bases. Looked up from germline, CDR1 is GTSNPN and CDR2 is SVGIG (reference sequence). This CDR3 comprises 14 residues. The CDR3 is CAWTTGGVPDTQYF. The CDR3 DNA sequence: TGTGCCTGGACGACAGGGGGCGTTCCAGATACGCAGTATTTT.

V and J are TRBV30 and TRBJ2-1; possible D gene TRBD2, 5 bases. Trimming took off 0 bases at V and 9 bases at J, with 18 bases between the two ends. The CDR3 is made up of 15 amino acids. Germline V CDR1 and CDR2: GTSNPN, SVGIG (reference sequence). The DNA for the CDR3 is TGTGCCTGGAGTGTACCCGGACTTGGTGGGAGTGAGCAGTTCTTC. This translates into CAWSVPGLGGSEQFF.

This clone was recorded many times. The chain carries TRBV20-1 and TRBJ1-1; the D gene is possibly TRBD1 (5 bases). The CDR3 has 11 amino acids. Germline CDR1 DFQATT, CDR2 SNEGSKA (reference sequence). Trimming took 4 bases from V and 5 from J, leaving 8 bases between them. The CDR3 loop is CSAIKGTEAFF. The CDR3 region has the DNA TGCAGTGCTATTAAGGGGACTGAAGCTTTCTTT.

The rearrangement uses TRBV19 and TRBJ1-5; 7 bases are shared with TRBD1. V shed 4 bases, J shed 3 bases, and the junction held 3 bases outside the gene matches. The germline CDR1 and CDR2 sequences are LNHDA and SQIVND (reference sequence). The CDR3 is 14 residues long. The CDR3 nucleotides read TGTGCCAGTAGTACCGGGACAGACAATCAGCCCCAGCATTTT. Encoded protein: CASSTGTDNQPQHF. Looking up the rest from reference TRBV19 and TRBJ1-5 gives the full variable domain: DGGITQSPKYLFRKEGQNVTLSCEQNLNHDAMYWYRQDPGQGLRLIYYSQIVNDFQKGDIAEGYSVSREKKESFPLTVTSAQKNPTAFYLCASSTGTDNQPQHFGDGTRLSIL.

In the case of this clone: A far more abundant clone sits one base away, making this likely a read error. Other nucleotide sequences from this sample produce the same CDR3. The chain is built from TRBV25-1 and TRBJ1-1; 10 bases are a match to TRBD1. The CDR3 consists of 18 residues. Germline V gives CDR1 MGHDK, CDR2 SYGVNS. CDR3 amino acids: CASSDAFPGQGSGTEAFF. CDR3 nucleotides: TGTGCCAGCAGTGATGCGTTTCCGGGACAGGGGTCGGGCACTGAAGCTTTCTTC. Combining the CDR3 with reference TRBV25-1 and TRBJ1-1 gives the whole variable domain EADIYQTPRYLVIGTGKKITLECSQTMGHDKMYWYQQDPGMELHLIHYSYGVNSTEKGDLSSESTVSRIRTEHFPLTLESARPSHTSQYLCASSDAFPGQGSGTEAFFGQGTRLTVV.

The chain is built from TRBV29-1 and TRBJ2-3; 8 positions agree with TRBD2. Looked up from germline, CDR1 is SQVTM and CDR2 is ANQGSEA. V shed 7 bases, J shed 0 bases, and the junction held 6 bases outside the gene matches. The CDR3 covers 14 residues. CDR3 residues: CSARTSPSTDTQYF. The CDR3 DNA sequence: TGCAGCGCCCGGACTAGCCCCAGCACAGATACGCAGTATTTT.

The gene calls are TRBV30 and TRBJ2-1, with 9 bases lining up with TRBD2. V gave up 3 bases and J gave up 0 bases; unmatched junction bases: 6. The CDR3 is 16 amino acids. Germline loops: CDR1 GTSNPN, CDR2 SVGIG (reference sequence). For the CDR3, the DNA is TGTGCCTGGAGCCAAACTAGCGGGTCCTCCTACAATGAGCAGTTCTTC. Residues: CAWSQTSGSSYNEQFF.

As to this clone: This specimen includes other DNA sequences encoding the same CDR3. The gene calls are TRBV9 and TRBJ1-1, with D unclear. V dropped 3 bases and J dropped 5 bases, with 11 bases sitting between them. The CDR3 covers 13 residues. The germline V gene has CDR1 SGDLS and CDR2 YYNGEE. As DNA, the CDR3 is TGTGCCAGCAGCGCAGGCTTGGGAACTGAAGCTTTCTTT. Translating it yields CASSAGLGTEAFF.

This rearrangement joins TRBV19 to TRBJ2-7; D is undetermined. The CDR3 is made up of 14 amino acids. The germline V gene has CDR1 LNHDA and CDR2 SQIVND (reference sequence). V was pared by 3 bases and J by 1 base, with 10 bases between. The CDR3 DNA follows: TGTGCCAGTAGTATCGGCGACGGATCCTACGAGCAGTACTTC. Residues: CASSIGDGSYEQYF. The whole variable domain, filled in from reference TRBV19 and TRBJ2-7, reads DGGITQSPKYLFRKEGQNVTLSCEQNLNHDAMYWYRQDPGQGLRLIYYSQIVNDFQKGDIAEGYSVSREKKESFPLTVTSAQKNPTAFYLCASSIGDGSYEQYFGPGTRLTVT.

CDR3 protein: CAWSASGNTIYF. The CDR3 DNA follows: TGTGCCTGGAGTGCCTCTGGAAACACCATATATTTT. J is TRBJ1-3 and V is TRBV30; no definite D call. Germline V lookup: CDR1 GTSNPN, CDR2 SVGIG (reference sequence). The CDR3 loop spans 12 amino acids. With 1 base removed from V and 0 bases from J, the gap between germline ends came to 1 base. Looking up the rest from reference TRBV30 and TRBJ1-3 gives the full variable domain: SQTIHQWPATLVQPVGSPLSLECTVEGTSNPNLYWYRQAAGRGLQLLFYSVGIGQISSEVPQNLSASRPQDRQFILSSKKLLLSDSGFYLCAWSASGNTIYFGEGSWLTVV.

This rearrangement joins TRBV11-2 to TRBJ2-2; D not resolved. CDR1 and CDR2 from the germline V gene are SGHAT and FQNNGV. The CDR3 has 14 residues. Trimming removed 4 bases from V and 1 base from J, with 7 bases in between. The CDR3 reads CASSYRRNTGELFF. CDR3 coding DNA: TGTGCCAGCAGCTACCGACGGAACACCGGGGAGCTGTTTTTT. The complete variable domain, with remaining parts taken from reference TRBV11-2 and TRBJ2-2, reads EAGVAQSPRYKIIEKRQSVAFWCNPISGHATLYWYQQILGQGPKLLIQFQNNGVVDDSQLPKDRFSAERLKGVDSTLKIQPAKLEDSAVYLCASSYRRNTGELFFGEGSRLTVL.

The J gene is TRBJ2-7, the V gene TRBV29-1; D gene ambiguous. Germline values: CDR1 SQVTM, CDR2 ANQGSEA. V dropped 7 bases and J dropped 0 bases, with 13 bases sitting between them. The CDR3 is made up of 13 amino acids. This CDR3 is CSAGRGSSYEQYF. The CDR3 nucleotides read TGCAGCGCTGGACGCGGTAGCTCCTACGAGCAGTACTTC.

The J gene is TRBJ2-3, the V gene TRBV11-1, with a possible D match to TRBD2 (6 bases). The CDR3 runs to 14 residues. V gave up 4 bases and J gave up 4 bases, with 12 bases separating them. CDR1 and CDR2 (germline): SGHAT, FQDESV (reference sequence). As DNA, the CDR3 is TGTGCCAGCAGCTCGCGGGACGGGGCAGATACGCAGTATTTT. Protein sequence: CASSSRDGADTQYF.

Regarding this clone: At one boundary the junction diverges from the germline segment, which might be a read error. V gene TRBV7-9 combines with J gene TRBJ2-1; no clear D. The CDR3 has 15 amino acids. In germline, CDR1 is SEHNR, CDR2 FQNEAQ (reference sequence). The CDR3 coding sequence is TGCGCCAGCAGCTTAGTTCCAGAGGCCTGCAATGAGCAGTTCTTC. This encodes CASSLVPEACNEQFF.

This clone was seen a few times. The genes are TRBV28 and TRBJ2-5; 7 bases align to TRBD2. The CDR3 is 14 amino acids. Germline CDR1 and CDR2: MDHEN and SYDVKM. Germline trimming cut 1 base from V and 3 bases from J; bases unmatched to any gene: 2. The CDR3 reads CASSLLGGEETQYF. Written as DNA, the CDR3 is TGTGCCAGCAGTTTATTGGGGGGGGAAGAGACCCAGTACTTC. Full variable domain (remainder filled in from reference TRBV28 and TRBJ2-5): DVKVTQSSRYLVKRTGEKVFLECVQDMDHENMFWYRQDPGLGLRLIYFSYDVKMKEKGDIPEGYSVSREKKERFSLILESASTNQTSMYLCASSLLGGEETQYFGPGTRLLVL.

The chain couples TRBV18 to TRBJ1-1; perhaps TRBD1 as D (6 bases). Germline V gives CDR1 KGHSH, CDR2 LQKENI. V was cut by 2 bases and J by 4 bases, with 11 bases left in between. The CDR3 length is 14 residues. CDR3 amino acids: CASSPDQGSTEAFF. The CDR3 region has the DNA TGTGCCAGCTCACCAGACCAGGGGAGCACTGAAGCTTTCTTT.

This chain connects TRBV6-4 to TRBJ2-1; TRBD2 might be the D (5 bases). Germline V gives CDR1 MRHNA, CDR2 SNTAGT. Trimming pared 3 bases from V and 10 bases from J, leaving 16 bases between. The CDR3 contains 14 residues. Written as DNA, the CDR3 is TGTGCCAGCAGTGATAAGAGTGGGGAGCGGGAGCAGTTCTTC. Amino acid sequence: CASSDKSGEREQFF.

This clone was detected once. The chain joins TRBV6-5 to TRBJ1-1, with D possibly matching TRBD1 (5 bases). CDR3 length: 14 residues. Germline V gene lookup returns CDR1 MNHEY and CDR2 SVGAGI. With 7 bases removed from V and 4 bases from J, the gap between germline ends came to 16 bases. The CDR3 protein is CASTAPGDRTEAFF. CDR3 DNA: TGTGCCAGCACCGCACCCGGGGACCGCACTGAAGCTTTCTTT.

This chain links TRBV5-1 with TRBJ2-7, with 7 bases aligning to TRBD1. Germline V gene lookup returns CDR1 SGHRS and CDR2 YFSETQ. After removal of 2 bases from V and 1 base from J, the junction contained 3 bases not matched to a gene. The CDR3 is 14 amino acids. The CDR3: CASSFRQGSYEQYF. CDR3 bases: TGCGCCAGCAGCTTCCGACAGGGATCCTACGAGCAGTACTTC.

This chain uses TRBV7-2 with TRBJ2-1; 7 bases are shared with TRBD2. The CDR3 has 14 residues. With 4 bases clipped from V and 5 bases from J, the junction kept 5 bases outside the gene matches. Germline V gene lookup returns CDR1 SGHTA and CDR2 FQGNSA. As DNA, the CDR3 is TGTGCCAGCAGCTCCCTAGCGGTAAACAATGAGCAGTTCTTC. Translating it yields CASSSLAVNNEQFF.

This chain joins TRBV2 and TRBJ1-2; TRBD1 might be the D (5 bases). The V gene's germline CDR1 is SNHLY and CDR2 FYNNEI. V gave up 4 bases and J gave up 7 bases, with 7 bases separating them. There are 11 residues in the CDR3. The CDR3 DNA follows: TGTGCCAGCAGTGGGGACTTTGGCTACACCTTC. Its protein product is CASSGDFGYTF.

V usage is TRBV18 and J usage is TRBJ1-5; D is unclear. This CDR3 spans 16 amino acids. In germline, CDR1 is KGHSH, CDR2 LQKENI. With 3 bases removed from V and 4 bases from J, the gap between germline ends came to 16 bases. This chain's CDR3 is CASSPLDTLPNQPQHF. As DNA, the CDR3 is TGTGCCAGCTCACCCCTTGACACATTGCCGAATCAGCCCCAGCATTTT.

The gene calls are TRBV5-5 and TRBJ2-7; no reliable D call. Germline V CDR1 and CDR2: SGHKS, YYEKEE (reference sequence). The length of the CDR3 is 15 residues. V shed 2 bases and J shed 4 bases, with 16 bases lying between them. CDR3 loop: CASSFPGSRLYEQYF. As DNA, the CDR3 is TGTGCCAGCAGCTTTCCAGGTAGCCGTCTTTACGAGCAGTACTTC.